This T cell receptor beta chain stems from a study of PD-1 blockade in classical Hodgkin lymphoma. This table comes from immunoSEQ multiplex PCR, and its TCRdb copy is limited to in-frame clones, with some not included. The sample lists about 15,000 clones; about 85% were seen once. Each and every patient relapsed after autologous stem cell transplantation, and patients got differing brentuximab vedotin exposure. Magnetic negative selection was used to purify CD4+ T cells from PBMCs that had been thawed. After removal of 6 bases from V and 2 bases from J, the junction contained 5 bases not matched to a gene. Per germline, CDR1 ENHRY and CDR2 SYGVKD. This CDR3 is 16 amino acids long. This clone was seen just once.

This chain joins TRBV10-3 and TRBJ2-3; TRBD2 matches at 13 bases. This receptor was identified in a human donor with classical Hodgkin lymphoma. The sample in question was CD4+ T cells from blood, obtained at baseline. The DNA for the CDR3 is TGTGCCATCAGAGGACTAGCGGGAGAATCCACAGATACGCAGTATTTT. Protein product: CAIRGLAGESTDTQYF.